Listed below are T cell receptor beta chains from one sample, sequenced in a study of graft-versus-host responses after intestinal transplantation. For these receptors, no antigen is known. Using immunoSEQ multiplex PCR, the repertoire was profiled, and TCRdb retains in-frame clones only, with some absent. The sample records around 76,000 clones, about 94% being singletons. This material consisted of unstimulated CD8+ T cells sorted from spleen or lymph node cells, taken before intestinal transplant. These receptors were taken from a human donor who received an intestinal transplant. The CDR3 runs from the conserved cysteine through the conserved F or W. The order of the fields is V gene, CDR3 length, J gene, CDR3 protein.

TRBV4-1	16	TRBJ1-2	CASSQDSGQINYGYTF
TRBV10-2	16	TRBJ2-5	CASSEGQGMMLETQYF
TRBV28	13	TRBJ2-7	CASSLGGADEQYF
TRBV28	15	TRBJ2-6	CASTPGFSGANVLTF
TRBV29-1	12	TRBJ2-7	CSAEMTGLEQYF
TRBV5-1	17	TRBJ2-7	CASSWPGQGSLSREQYF
TRBV9	14	TRBJ1-2	CASSPRDRESGYTF
TRBV2	14	TRBJ1-1	CASSDETVNTEAFF
TRBV19	13	TRBJ1-5	CASSPGGTQPQHF
TRBV5-6	14	TRBJ2-5	CAGWTSGSRETQYF
TRBV7-8	15	TRBJ1-6	CASSLVGWGNSPLHF
TRBV2	14	TRBJ2-1	CASSGWTSNNEQFF
TRBV27	15	TRBJ2-1	CASSQAGSRYNEQFF
TRBV9	15	TRBJ1-4	CASSVGGATNEKLFF
TRBV29-1	16	.	CSVEREVAGVPYEQYF
TRBV11-2	11	TRBJ2-5	CASSLEETQYF
TRBV11-2	16	TRBJ1-3	CASSSWGTPSGNTIYF
TRBV25-1	14	TRBJ2-7	CASSEAGPLDEQYF
TRBV2	16	TRBJ1-1	CASSDLAGGENTEAFF
TRBV9	15	TRBJ2-5	CASSVASGAQETQYF
TRBV7-8	14	TRBJ2-3	CASSPGGGTDTQYF
TRBV14	17	TRBJ2-2	CASSSRLRESLPEELFF
TRBV18	17	.	CASSPPFRDVEVYEQYF
TRBV6-5	11	TRBJ2-7	CASRQGYEQYF
TRBV27	13	TRBJ1-6	CASRTGGISPLHF
TRBV6-1	13	TRBJ2-7	CASSPAFAGPWNF
TRBV6-6	13	TRBJ2-7	CASSPTGGGEQYF
TRBV28	13	TRBJ2-7	CASSFMTGYEQYF
TRBV7-9	14	TRBJ2-3	CASSLWGVDYTQYF
TRBV27	11	TRBJ2-3	CASSFHGTQYF
TRBV21-1	17	TRBJ2-1	CASSKTGQGGIYNEQFF
TRBV15	14	TRBJ2-5	CATSGTGTVETQYF
TRBV27	14	TRBJ2-2	CASSLVWGSGELFF
TRBV14	17	TRBJ2-1	CASSQDIWSGRYNEQFF
TRBV11-2	15	TRBJ1-1	CASSLGAAMNTEAFF
TRBV29-1	11	TRBJ2-7	CSVDRAYEQYF
TRBV27	14	TRBJ2-7	CASSSRDYNYEQYF
TRBV9	14	TRBJ1-3	CASSASEGGNTIYF
TRBV19	14	TRBJ1-5	CASRDLGGDQPQHF
TRBV4-1	14	TRBJ1-2	CATKKGGEAYGYTF
TRBV9	16	TRBJ2-3	CASSVDGQGSTDTQYF
TRBV9	17	TRBJ2-1	CASSPQKGTLMYNEQFF
TRBV27	14	TRBJ2-7	CASSLRGQNYEQYF
TRBV2	15	TRBJ2-1	CASRGGGSSYNEQFF
TRBV6-5	15	TRBJ2-1	CASSYWGTSVNEQFF
TRBV19	15	.	CASSIDEGSNPEQYF
TRBV19	14	TRBJ1-2	CASSRPDNNYGYTF
TRBV2	18	TRBJ2-5	CASGPSTSGRAGRETQYF
TRBV19	13	TRBJ2-7	CASSIESSYEQYF
TRBV6-6	13	TRBJ1-1	CASSYGTNTEAFF
TRBV28	15	TRBJ2-1	CASTLALGDYNEQFF
TRBV10-1	14	TRBJ2-1	CASSEGDHSEGQFF